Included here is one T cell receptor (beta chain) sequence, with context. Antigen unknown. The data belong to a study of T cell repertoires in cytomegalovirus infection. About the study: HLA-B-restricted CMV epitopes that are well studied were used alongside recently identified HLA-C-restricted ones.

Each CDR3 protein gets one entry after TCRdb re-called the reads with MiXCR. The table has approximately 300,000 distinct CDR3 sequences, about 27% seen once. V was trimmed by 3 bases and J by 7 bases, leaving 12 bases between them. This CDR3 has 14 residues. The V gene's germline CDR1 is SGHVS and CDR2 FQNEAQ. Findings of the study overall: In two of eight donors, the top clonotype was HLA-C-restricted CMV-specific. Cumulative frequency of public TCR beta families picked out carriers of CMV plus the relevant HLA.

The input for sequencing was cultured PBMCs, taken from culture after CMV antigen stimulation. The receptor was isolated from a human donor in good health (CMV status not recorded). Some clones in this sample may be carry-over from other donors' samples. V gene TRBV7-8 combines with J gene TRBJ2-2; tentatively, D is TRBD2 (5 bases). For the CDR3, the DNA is TGTGCCAGCAGCTTTAAGGTCGGGAACGGGGAGCTGTTTTTT. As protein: CASSFKVGNGELFF.